This TCR beta chain was captured by sequencing in a study of T cells after posttransplantation cyclophosphamide. Libraries were prepared by immunoSEQ multiplex PCR; TCRdb keeps only in-frame clonotypes and omits some of them. The table lists 41,000 or so clones, with no singletons. Regarding this clone: Its antigen is currently unknown.

Per germline, CDR1 SQVTM and CDR2 ANQGSEA. The CDR3 consists of 12 residues. V lost 8 bases and J 6 bases, leaving 16 bases between the germline ends. Study outcomes and limitations: Recipient CMV seropositivity and CMV reactivation strongly tracked TRB clonality.

The receptor comes from a man younger than 40 in good health and a related stem cell transplant donor. The chain has TRBV29-1 and TRBJ1-1; D perhaps matches TRBD1 (5 bases). What was sequenced was PBMCs. The CDR3 nucleotides read TGCAGCAGCCAGGTGCAGGGCCCTGAAGCTTTCTTT. It codes for CSSQVQGPEAFF.